The 3 T cell receptor beta chains below all came from one sample that was sequenced in a study of regulatory T cells in long-lasting Graves disease. This sample's time point: persistent/refractory GD, antithyroid drugs over 5 years with positive TRAb. RNA extracted from PBMCs served as the sequencing template. CDR3 regions were amplified by Arm-PCR using iRepertoire HTBI primers to build TCR beta libraries. In TCRdb, the multiplex PCR reads were re-called with MiXCR into one record per CDR3 protein. Here the sample spans about 290,000 distinct CDR3 sequences, 22% being singletons. The source material was peripheral blood mononuclear cells (PBMCs), sampled when the disease was refractory, from a patient treated with antithyroid drugs. The receptor source for this set is a female donor with Graves disease.

This clonotype occurred many times. The junction and the germline gene differ at one end; a read error may be behind it. V usage is TRBV6-2 or TRBV6-3 and J usage is TRBJ2-6; 7 nucleotides align to TRBD1. Germline CDR1 and CDR2: MNHEY and SVGEGT. CDR3 size: 14 residues. The CDR3 protein is CASSSQDRAHVLTF. CDR3 sequence (DNA): TGTGCCAGCAGTTCACAAGACAGGGCCCACGTCCTGACTTTC.

V and J are TRBV20-1 and TRBJ2-7; 12 bases are shared with TRBD2. The CDR3 loop spans 13 amino acids. CDR1 is DFQATT, CDR2 SNEGSKA, per germline (reference sequence). Trimming took 6 bases from V and 6 from J; bases not matched to a gene: 6. CDR3 bases: TGCAGTGCAAATGGACTAGCGGGACTCGAGCAGTACTTC. It yields the protein CSANGLAGLEQYF.

This clonotype came up a few times. This sequence joins TRBV7-9 and TRBJ1-2, with D tentatively TRBD1 (5 bases). The CDR3 runs to 13 residues. Germline CDR1 reads SEHNR; CDR2 reads FQNEAQ (reference sequence). The V gene lost 5 bases and the J gene lost 4 bases, with 11 bases spanning the gap. Written as DNA, the CDR3 is TGTGCCAGCAGCGTAGACAGAGGCTATGGCTACACCTTC. Translating it yields CASSVDRGYGYTF.